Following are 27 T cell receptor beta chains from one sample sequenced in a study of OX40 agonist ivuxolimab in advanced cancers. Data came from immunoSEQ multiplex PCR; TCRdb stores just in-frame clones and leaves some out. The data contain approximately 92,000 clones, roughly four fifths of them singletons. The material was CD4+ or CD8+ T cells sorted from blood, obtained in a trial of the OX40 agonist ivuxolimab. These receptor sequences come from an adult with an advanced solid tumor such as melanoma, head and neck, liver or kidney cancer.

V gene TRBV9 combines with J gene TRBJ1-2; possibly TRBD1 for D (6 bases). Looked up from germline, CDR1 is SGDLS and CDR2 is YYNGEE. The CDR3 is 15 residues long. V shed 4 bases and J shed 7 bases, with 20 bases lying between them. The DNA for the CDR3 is TGTGCCAGCAGCCAAAGGGGGACCGAAAGGATTGGCTACACCTTC. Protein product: CASSQRGTERIGYTF.

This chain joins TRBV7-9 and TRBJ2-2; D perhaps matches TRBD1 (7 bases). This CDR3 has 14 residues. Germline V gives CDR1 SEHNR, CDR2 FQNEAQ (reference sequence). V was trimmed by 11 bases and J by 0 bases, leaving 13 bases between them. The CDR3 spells CAAGTDPNTGELFF. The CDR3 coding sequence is TGTGCCGCGGGGACAGACCCGAACACCGGGGAGCTGTTTTTT. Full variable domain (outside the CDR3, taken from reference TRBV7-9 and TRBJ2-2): DTGVSQNPRHKITKRGQNVTFRCDPISEHNRLYWYRQTLGQGPEFLTYFQNEAQLEKSRLLSDRFSAERPKGSFSTLEIQRTEQGDSAMYLCAAGTDPNTGELFFGEGSRLTVL.

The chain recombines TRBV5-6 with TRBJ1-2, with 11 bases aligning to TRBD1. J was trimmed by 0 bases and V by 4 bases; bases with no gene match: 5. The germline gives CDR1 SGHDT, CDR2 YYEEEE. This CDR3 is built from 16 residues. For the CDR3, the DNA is TGTGCCAGCAGCCCCGGGACAGGGGGAACTAACTATGGCTACACCTTC. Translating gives CASSPGTGGTNYGYTF.

The chain's CDR3 is CASSSRQGLNTEAFF. The CDR3 coding sequence is TGTGCCAGCAGTTCACGACAGGGTTTGAACACTGAAGCTTTCTTT. This chain joins TRBV6-5 and TRBJ1-1, with 7 bases that match TRBD1. Germline CDR1 is MNHEY and CDR2 is SVGAGI. With V trimmed by 4 bases and J by 0 bases, 5 bases remained unmatched. The CDR3 is made up of 15 amino acids.

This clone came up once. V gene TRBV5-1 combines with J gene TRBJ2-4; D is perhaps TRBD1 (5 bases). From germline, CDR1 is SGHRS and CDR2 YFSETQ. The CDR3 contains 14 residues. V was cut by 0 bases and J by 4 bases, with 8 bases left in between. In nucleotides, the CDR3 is TGCGCCAGCAGCTTGGGAAGGGGTAAAAACATTCAGTACTTC. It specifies CASSLGRGKNIQYF.

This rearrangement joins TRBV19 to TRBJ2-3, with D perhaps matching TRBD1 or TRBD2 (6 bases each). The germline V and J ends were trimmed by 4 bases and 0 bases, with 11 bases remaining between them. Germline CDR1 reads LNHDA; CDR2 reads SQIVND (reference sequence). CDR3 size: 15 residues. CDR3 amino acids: CASSKLGGSTDTQYF. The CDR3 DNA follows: TGTGCCAGTAGTAAGTTGGGGGGCAGCACAGATACGCAGTATTTT.

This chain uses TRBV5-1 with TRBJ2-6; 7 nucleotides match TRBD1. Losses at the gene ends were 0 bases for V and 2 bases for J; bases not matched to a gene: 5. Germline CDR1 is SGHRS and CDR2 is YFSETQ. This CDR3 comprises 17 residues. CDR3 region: CASSLERDRAGANVLTF. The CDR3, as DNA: TGCGCCAGCAGCTTGGAGCGAGACAGGGCTGGGGCCAACGTCCTGACTTTC.

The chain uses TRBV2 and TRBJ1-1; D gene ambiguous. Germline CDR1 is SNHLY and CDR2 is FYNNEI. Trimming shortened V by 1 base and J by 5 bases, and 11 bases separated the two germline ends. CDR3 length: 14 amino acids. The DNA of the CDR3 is TGTGCCAGCAGTGAAGAAGTGGGAATGACTGAAGCTTTCTTT. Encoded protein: CASSEEVGMTEAFF.

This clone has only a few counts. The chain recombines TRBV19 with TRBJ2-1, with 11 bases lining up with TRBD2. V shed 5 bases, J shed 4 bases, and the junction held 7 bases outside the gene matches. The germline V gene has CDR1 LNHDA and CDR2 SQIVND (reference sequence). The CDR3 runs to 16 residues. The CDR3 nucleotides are TGTGCCAGTAGTTTTAGCGGGAGGGCGGGGTACAATGAGCAGTTCTTC. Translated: CASSFSGRAGYNEQFF. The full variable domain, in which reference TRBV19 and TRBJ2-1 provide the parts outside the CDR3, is DGGITQSPKYLFRKEGQNVTLSCEQNLNHDAMYWYRQDPGQGLRLIYYSQIVNDFQKGDIAEGYSVSREKKESFPLTVTSAQKNPTAFYLCASSFSGRAGYNEQFFGPGTRLTVL.

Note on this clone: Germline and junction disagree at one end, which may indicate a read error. The CDR3 is CASGLLEGGVF. As DNA, the CDR3 is TGTGCTAGTGGTTTGCTGGAGGGGGGGGTCTTC. The V call is TRBV12-5, the J call TRBJ2-1; TRBD2 is a possible D gene (7 bases). The CDR3 is 11 residues long. The germline V gene encodes CDR1 LGHNT and CDR2 FRNRAP.

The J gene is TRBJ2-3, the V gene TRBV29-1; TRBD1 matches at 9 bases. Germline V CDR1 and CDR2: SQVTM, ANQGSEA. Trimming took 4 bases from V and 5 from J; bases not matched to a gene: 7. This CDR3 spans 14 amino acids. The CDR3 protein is CSVARTGEGDTQYF. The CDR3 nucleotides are TGCAGCGTTGCCCGGACAGGGGAGGGAGATACGCAGTATTTT.

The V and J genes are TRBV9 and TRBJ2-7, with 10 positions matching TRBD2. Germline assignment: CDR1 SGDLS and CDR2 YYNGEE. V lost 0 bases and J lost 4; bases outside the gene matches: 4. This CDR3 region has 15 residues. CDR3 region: CASSVEGSGRYEQYF. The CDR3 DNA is TGTGCCAGCAGCGTAGAAGGTAGCGGGAGGTACGAGCAGTACTTC.

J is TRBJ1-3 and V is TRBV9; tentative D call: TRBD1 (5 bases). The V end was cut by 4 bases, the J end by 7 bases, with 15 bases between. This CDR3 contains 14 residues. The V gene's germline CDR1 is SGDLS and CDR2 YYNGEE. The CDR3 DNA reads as TGTGCCAGCAGCACCCGGGACGGCTCGAACACCATATATTTT. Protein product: CASSTRDGSNTIYF. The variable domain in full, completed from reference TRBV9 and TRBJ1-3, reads DSGVTQTPKHLITATGQRVTLRCSPRSGDLSVYWYQQSLDQGLQFLIQYYNGEERAKGNILERFSAQQFPDLHSELNLSSLELGDSALYFCASSTRDGSNTIYFGEGSWLTVV.

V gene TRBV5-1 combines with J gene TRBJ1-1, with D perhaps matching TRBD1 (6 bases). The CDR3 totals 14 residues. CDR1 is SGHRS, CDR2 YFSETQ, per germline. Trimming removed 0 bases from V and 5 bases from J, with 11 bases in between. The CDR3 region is CASSLAGGETEAFF. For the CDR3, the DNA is TGCGCCAGCAGCTTGGCTGGGGGCGAAACTGAAGCTTTCTTT.

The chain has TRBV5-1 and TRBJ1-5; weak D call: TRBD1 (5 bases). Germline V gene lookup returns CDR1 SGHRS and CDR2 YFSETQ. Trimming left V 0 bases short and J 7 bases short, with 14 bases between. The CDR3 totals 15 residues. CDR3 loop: CASSLVGGEGQPQHF. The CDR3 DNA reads TGCGCCAGCAGCTTGGTAGGAGGGGAAGGACAGCCCCAGCATTTT.

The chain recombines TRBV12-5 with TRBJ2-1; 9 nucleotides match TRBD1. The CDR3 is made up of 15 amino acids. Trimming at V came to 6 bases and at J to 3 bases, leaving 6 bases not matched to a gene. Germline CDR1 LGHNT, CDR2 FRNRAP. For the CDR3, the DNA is TGTGCTAGTGGACCCGGACAGGGGTACTACAATGAGCAGTTCTTC. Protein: CASGPGQGYYNEQFF.

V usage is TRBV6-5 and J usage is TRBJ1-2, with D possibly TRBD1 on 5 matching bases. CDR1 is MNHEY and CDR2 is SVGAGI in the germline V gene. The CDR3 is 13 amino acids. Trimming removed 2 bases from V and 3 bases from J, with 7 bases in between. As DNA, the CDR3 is TGTGCCAGCAGTTACGGGGGGGACTATGGCTACACCTTC. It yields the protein CASSYGGDYGYTF.

The CDR3 bases are TGCAGCGCTGCGACAGCCAGCACAGATACGCAGTATTTT. Residues: CSAATASTDTQYF. V usage is TRBV29-1 and J usage is TRBJ2-3; tentative D call: TRBD1 (5 bases). Germline CDR1 is SQVTM and CDR2 is ANQGSEA. The CDR3 is 13 amino acids. V lost 7 bases and J lost 0, with 11 bases in between.

The chain's CDR3 is CASSYFISGEADTQYF. CDR3 coding DNA: TGTGCCAGCAGTTACTTCATTAGCGGGGAAGCAGATACGCAGTATTTT. J is TRBJ2-3 and V is TRBV6-5; 8 nucleotides align to TRBD2. From germline, CDR1 is MNHEY and CDR2 SVGAGI. V dropped 1 base and J dropped 4; count of bases not matched to a gene: 7. The CDR3 length is 16 residues.

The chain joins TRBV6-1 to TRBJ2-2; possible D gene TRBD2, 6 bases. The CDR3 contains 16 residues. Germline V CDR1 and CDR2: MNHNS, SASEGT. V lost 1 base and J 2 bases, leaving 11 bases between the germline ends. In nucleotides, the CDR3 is TGTGCCAGCAGTGAAGGGAGGGGAATCAACACCGGGGAGCTGTTTTTT. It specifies CASSEGRGINTGELFF.

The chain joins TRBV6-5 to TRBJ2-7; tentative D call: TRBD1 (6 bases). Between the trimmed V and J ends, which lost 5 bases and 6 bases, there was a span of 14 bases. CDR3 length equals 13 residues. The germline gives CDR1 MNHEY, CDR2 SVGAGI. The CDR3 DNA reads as TGTGCCAGCAGTCTACAGGGAGACGGCGAGCAGTACTTC. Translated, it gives CASSLQGDGEQYF.

The CDR3 reads CASSLAGVATDTQYF. The CDR3 bases are TGTGCCAGCAGCTTGGCAGGGGTGGCCACAGATACGCAGTATTTT. This chain uses TRBV5-6 with TRBJ2-3; a weak D match, TRBD1 (6 bases). V gave up 0 bases and J gave up 2 bases, with 10 bases separating them. CDR3 length: 15 amino acids. Per the germline V gene, CDR1 is SGHDT and CDR2 is YYEEEE.

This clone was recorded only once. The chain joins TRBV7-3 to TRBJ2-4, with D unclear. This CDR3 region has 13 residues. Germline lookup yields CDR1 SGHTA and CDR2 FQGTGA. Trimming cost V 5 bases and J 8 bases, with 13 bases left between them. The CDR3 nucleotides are TGTGCCAGCAGCCCTTGGGGTGGGGACATTCAGTACTTC. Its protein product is CASSPWGGDIQYF.

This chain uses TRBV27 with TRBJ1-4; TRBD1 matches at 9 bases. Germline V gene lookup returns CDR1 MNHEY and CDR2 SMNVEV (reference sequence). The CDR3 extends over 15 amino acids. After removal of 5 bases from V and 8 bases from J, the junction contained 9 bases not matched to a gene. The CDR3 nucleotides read TGTGCCAGCAGTCCCCTCGACAGGGGGGGGGAAAAACTGTTTTTT. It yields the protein CASSPLDRGGEKLFF.

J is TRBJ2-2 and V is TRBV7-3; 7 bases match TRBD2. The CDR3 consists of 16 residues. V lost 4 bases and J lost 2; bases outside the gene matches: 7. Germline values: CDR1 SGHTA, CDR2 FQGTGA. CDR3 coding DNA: TGTGCCAGCAGCTCGGCAGGGACTATTAACACCGGGGAGCTGTTTTTT. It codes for CASSSAGTINTGELFF.

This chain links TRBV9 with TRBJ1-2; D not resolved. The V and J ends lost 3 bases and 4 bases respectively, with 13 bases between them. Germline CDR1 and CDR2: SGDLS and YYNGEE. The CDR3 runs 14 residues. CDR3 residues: CASSATQPPYGYTF. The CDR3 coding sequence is TGTGCCAGCAGCGCGACGCAACCCCCCTATGGCTACACCTTC.

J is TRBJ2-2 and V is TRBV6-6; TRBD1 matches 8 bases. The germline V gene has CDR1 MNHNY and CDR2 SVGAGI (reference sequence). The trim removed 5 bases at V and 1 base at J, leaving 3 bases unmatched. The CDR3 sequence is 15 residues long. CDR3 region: CASSPGTGNTGELFF. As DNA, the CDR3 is TGTGCCAGCAGTCCCGGGACAGGGAACACCGGGGAGCTGTTTTTT.